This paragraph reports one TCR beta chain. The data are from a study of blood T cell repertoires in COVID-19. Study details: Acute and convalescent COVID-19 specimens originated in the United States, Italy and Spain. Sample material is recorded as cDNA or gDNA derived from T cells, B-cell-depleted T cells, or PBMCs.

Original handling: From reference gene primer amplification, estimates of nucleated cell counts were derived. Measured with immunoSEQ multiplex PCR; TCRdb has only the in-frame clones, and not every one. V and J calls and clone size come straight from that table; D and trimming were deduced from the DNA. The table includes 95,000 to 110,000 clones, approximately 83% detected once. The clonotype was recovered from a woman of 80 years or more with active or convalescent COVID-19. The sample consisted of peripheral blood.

CDR3 bases: TGTGCCAGCAGCTTAACTGCGGGGAGCTACGAGCAGTACTTC. Protein: CASSLTAGSYEQYF. The chain joins TRBV9 to TRBJ2-7; D is perhaps TRBD2 (6 bases). This CDR3 is 14 amino acids long. V was clipped by 4 bases and J by 3 bases, with 14 bases between them. Germline CDR1 SGDLS, CDR2 YYNGEE.